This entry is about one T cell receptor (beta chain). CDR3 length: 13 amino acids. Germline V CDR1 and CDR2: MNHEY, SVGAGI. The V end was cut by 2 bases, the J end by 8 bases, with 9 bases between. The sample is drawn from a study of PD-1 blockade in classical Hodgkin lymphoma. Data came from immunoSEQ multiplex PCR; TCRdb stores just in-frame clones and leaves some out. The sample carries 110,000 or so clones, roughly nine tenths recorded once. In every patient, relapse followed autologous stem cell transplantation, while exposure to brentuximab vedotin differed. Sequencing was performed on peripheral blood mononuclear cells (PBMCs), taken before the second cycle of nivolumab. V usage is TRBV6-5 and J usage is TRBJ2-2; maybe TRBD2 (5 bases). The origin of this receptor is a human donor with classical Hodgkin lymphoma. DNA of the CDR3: TGTGCCAGCAGTTACGGCGGGTTGGGGGAGCTGTTTTTT. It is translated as CASSYGGLGELFF.